Listed below are T cell receptor beta chains from one sample, sequenced in a study of CD8+ T cells in alopecia areata. Libraries were prepared by immunoSEQ multiplex PCR; TCRdb keeps only in-frame clonotypes and omits some of them. The sample gives 90,000 to 100,000 clones, around 45% of which show up once; 1% to 1.5% is in the top ten. Sequencing input: CD4+ T cells sorted from blood. Receptor source: a human donor with alopecia areata. The CDR3 runs from the conserved cysteine through the conserved F or W. The order of the fields is V gene, CDR3 length, D gene, clone size, J gene, CDR3 DNA, CDR3 protein. D genes are given only for firm matches. For some rows the clone size is stated as once, few or many, or as a class when expanded; others skip it.

TRBV30,12,NA,NA,TRBJ2-7,TGTGCCCGCCAGGGTGCTGGGGGTGAGCAGTACTTC,CARQGAGGEQYF
TRBV7-3,16,TRBD2,NA,TRBJ2-1,TGTGCCAGCAGCTTATCTAGCGGGGGTACTTACAATGAGCAGTTCTTC,CASSLSSGGTYNEQFF
TRBV7-8,14,NA,NA,TRBJ2-5,TGTGCCAGCAGCTTAGCTCATCTCCAAGAGACCCAGTACTTC,CASSLAHLQETQYF
TRBV30,15,NA,NA,TRBJ1-2,TGTGCCTGGTCCCCCAGGGAGAGAGGGCCCTATGGCTACACCTTC,CAWSPRERGPYGYTF
TRBV10-2,15,TRBD2,NA,TRBJ2-5,TGCGCCAGCAGCGAGGCTCTGGGACTACAGGAGACCCAGTACTTC,CASSEALGLQETQYF
TRBV30,14,NA,NA,TRBJ1-1,TGTGCCTGGAGTGTACCCGGGGAGAACACTGAAGCTTTCTTT,CAWSVPGENTEAFF
TRBV2,15,NA,NA,TRBJ2-3,TGTGCCAGCAGTGCCCGGGGAGTCGGCACAGATACGCAGTATTTT,CASSARGVGTDTQYF
TRBV5-1,14,NA,NA,TRBJ2-1,TGCGCCAGCAGCCGAACCCAACGCCAGGAAGAGCAGTTCTTC,CASSRTQRQEEQFF
TRBV29-1,13,TRBD1,NA,TRBJ1-1,TGCAGCGCCGGAGACAGGGTGTGGACTGAAGCTTTCTTT,CSAGDRVWTEAFF
TRBV4-1,14,TRBD2,NA,TRBJ2-1,TGCGCCAGCAGCCCTCTAGCGGGAGTCAATGAGCAGTTCTTC,CASSPLAGVNEQFF
TRBV7-2,13,NA,NA,TRBJ2-7,TGTGCCAGCAGGGAAACAGCGTCCTACGAGCAGTACTTC,CASRETASYEQYF
TRBV25-1,13,NA,NA,TRBJ1-4,TGTGCCAGCCGTAGGGGGTTTGGTGAAAAACTGTTTTTT,CASRRGFGEKLFF
TRBV6-1,13,NA,once,TRBJ2-3,TGTGCCAGCAGTGAACAGTCCGAGGTTACGCAGTATTTT,CASSEQSEVTQYF
TRBV19,14,TRBD2,NA,TRBJ2-3,TGTGCCAGTACTAAGCGGGAGGAAACAGATACGCAGTATTTT,CASTKREETDTQYF
TRBV29-1,14,NA,NA,TRBJ2-4,TGCAGCGTTGCACATCTACTAGCCAAAAACATTCAGTACTTC,CSVAHLLAKNIQYF
TRBV29-1,13,NA,NA,TRBJ1-2,TGCAGCGTGGGGACGAACTCTAACTATGGCTACACCTTC,CSVGTNSNYGYTF
TRBV4-3,14,NA,NA,TRBJ1-1,TGCGCCAGCAGCCAGATCAGGGAGAACACTGAAGCTTTCTTT,CASSQIRENTEAFF
TRBV2,14,NA,NA,TRBJ1-4,TGTGCCAGTTTGAAGGGGCAACTTAATGAAAAACTGTTTTTT,CASLKGQLNEKLFF
TRBV7-2,14,NA,NA,TRBJ2-5,TGTGCCAGCAGTTCCGGACAGCTGGGAGAGACCCAGTACTTC,CASSSGQLGETQYF
TRBV18,12,NA,NA,TRBJ2-7,TGTGCCAGCTCACCTTCGGGGAACGAGCAGTACTTC,CASSPSGNEQYF
TRBV30,15,NA,NA,TRBJ1-5,TGTGCCTGGAGCCGACAGGTCAATAGCAATCAGCCCCAGCATTTT,CAWSRQVNSNQPQHF
TRBV5-1,14,NA,NA,TRBJ1-5,TGCGCCAGCAAGCTTGGAATGGGTAATCAGCCCCAGCATTTT,CASKLGMGNQPQHF
TRBV29-1,13,TRBD2,NA,TRBJ2-5,TGCAGCGTAACACTAGCGTACCAAGAGACCCAGTACTTC,CSVTLAYQETQYF
TRBV7-2,19,TRBD2,NA,TRBJ2-3,TGTGCCAGCAGCTTGTTCGGGACTAGCGGAATCAAGGTCCTGGATACGCAGTATTTT,CASSLFGTSGIKVLDTQYF
TRBV7-2,11,NA,NA,TRBJ2-7,TGTGCCAGCAGCCTTATCACCGAGCAGTACTTC,CASSLITEQYF
TRBV4-2,16,TRBD1,few,TRBJ1-2,TGTGCCAGCAGCCAAGCGCCGACAGGGGACTACTATGGCTACACCTTC,CASSQAPTGDYYGYTF
TRBV7-8,14,NA,NA,TRBJ1-1,TGTGCCAGCAGCTTTGGAGGGAAGAACACTGAAGCTTTCTTT,CASSFGGKNTEAFF
TRBV30,12,TRBD1,NA,TRBJ1-1,TGTGCCTGGTCAAGGGGGCTGACTGAAGCTTTCTTT,CAWSRGLTEAFF
TRBV7-3,15,TRBD2,few,TRBJ2-1,TGTGCCAGCAGCGCCCGGGCTAGCGGTAACAATGAGCAGTTCTTC,CASSARASGNNEQFF
TRBV2,16,TRBD2,NA,TRBJ2-5,TGTGCCAGCAGGAGGACTAGCGGGACCCGGGGTGAGACCCAGTACTTC,CASRRTSGTRGETQYF
TRBV4-1,20,TRBD2,once,TRBJ2-5,TGCGCCAGCAGCCGAGCCAAGGGGTCAGGAGGGACTAGCGGTATCGAGACCCAGTACTTC,CASSRAKGSGGTSGIETQYF
TRBV2,13,NA,NA,TRBJ2-5,TGTGCCAGCAATTTGGGGTTTGGGGAGACCCAGTACTTC,CASNLGFGETQYF
TRBV5-6,16,NA,NA,TRBJ2-7,TGTGCCAGCAGCTTGAGGTTTCGTTGGGGAAACTACGAGCAGTACTTC,CASSLRFRWGNYEQYF
TRBV6-5,13,TRBD2,once,TRBJ2-7,TGTGCCAGCACCCCGGCCAGCGGGGTCGAGCAGTACTTC,CASTPASGVEQYF
TRBV30,13,NA,NA,TRBJ1-1,TGTGCCTGGAGGTTGGGAGGGAACACTGAAGCTTTCTTT,CAWRLGGNTEAFF
TRBV6-5,15,NA,once,TRBJ2-7,TGTGCCAGCAGTTACGGGCCAGGGAGCGGCTACGAGCAGTACTTC,CASSYGPGSGYEQYF
TRBV6-1,15,TRBD1,few,TRBJ1-4,TGTGCCAGCAGTGCCAGGACAGGGCCGAATGAAAAACTGTTTTTT,CASSARTGPNEKLFF
TRBV6-5,15,TRBD1,few,TRBJ1-6,TGTGCCAGCAGTCGCAGGACAGGGAAGAATTCACCCCTCCACTTT,CASSRRTGKNSPLHF
TRBV10-2,14,TRBD1,few,TRBJ1-5,TGCGCCAGTCGGGACAGGGGCTTCAATCAGCCCCAGCATTTT,CASRDRGFNQPQHF
TRBV20-1,11,NA,few,TRBJ2-1,TGCAGTGCTAGAGATTTAGCTCTAGCGTTCTTC,CSARDLALAFF
TRBV29-1,13,TRBD2,few,TRBJ2-3,TGCAGCGTTGAAATTGGGGGGGCAGATACGCAGTATTTT,CSVEIGGADTQYF
TRBV2,15,NA,few,TRBJ1-6,TGTGCCAGCAGACCGGGGGGGTATAATAATTCACCCCTCCACTTT,CASRPGGYNNSPLHF
TRBV28,15,NA,few,TRBJ2-7,TGTGCCAGCAGGGGGGGCGGGAGACATTCCTACGAGCAGTACTTC,CASRGGGRHSYEQYF
TRBV11-2,14,NA,NA,TRBJ2-7,TGTGCCAGCAGCTTAGATCGCGGGGACCGCGAGCAGTACTTC,CASSLDRGDREQYF
TRBV4-1,13,TRBD1,once,TRBJ1-2,TGCGCCAGCAGCCCGGACAGGGACTATGGCTACACCTTC,CASSPDRDYGYTF
TRBV6-5,13,TRBD1,few,TRBJ2-1,TGTGCCAGCAGCCGGGACAGGGGCAATGAGCAGTTCTTC,CASSRDRGNEQFF
TRBV28,14,TRBD1,few,TRBJ2-5,TGTGCCAGCACGCTTACCGGGACAGACGGGACCCAGTACTTC,CASTLTGTDGTQYF
TRBV9,15,TRBD1,NA,TRBJ1-2,TGTGCCAGCAGCCCTCGGGGGGACAGGGGCTATGGCTACACCTTC,CASSPRGDRGYGYTF
TRBV6-5,16,TRBD1,once,TRBJ2-7,TGTGCCAGCAGTTACGGCCAAATCACAGGGGGCTCTCCGCAGTACTTC,CASSYGQITGGSPQYF
TRBV29-1,12,NA,NA,TRBJ2-7,TGCAGCGGGCGCTTCGGGTCCTACGAGCAGTACTTC,CSGRFGSYEQYF
TRBV30,14,TRBD1,NA,TRBJ1-3,TGTGCCTGGAAGGGACAGGGAACTGGAAACACCATATATTTT,CAWKGQGTGNTIYF
TRBV27,13,NA,once,TRBJ2-7,TGTGCCAGCAGTTACGGGTCCGGCGGCGAGCAGTACTTC,CASSYGSGGEQYF
TRBV29-1,13,TRBD2,NA,TRBJ2-5,TGCAGCGTTGACAGGGCGGGAGTGGAGACCCAGTACTTC,CSVDRAGVETQYF